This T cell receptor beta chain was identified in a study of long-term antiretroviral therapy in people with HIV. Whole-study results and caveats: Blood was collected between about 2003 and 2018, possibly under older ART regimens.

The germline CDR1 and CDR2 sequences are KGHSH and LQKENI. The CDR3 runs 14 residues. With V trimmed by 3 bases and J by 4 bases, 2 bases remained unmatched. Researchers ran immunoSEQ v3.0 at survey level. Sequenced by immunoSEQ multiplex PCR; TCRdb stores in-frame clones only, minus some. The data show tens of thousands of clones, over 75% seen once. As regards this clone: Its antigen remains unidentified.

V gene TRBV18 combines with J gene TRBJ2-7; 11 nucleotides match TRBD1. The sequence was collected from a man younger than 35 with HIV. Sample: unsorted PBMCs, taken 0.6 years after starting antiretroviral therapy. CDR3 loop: CASSPDRGQYEQYF. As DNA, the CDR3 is TGTGCCAGCTCACCGGACAGGGGGCAATACGAGCAGTACTTC.